The T cell receptor (beta chain) under discussion was sequenced for a study of blood T cell repertoires in COVID-19. Across the whole study: Whether acute or convalescent, the COVID-19 samples came from the United States, Italy and Spain. PBMCs, B-cell-depleted T cells, or T cells were the source of the cDNA or gDNA that made up the material.

Germline V gene data show CDR1 as LGHDT and CDR2 as YNNKEL (reference sequence). With 3 bases removed from V and 7 bases from J, the gap between germline ends came to 10 bases. The CDR3 totals 13 residues. Original processing methods: From reference gene primer amplification, estimates of nucleated cell counts were derived. The method was immunoSEQ multiplex PCR; TCRdb's version includes in-frame clones alone and lacks a portion of them. Clonal size and the V and J genes are those of that table, whereas D and trimming came from the DNA. Of roughly 130,000 clones in the sample, around 87% were seen once.

Sequences were obtained from peripheral blood. This chain joins TRBV3-1 (or the pseudogene TRBV3-2) and TRBJ2-1; D remains ambiguous. The sequence came from a woman in her sixties or seventies with acute or convalescent COVID-19. This chain's CDR3 is CASSHLGENEQFF. The DNA for the CDR3 is TGTGCCAGCAGCCACCTGGGCGAGAATGAGCAGTTCTTC.